The 30 T cell receptor beta chains in this list originate from one sample, sequenced in a study of blood T cell repertoires in COVID-19 (dated by TCRdb to about 2020). The method behind the library was the immunoSEQ multiplex PCR assay. TCRdb provides this immuneACCESS table in a form limited to in-frame rearrangements. Some clones are lacking; in checked studies, under half of them reflect an unresolved V gene, and why the rest are absent is not known. The sample contains about 100,000 clones, roughly nine tenths of them found a single time. The ten largest clones represent approximately 15% of the sample. Sample: peripheral blood. These receptors were taken from a man in his fifties with acute or convalescent COVID-19.

This clone was found once. The rearrangement joins TRBV4-2 to TRBJ2-5; no reliable D call. The germline V and J ends were trimmed by 4 bases and 2 bases, with 14 bases remaining between them. This CDR3 is 15 amino acids long. Germline CDR1 is LGHNA and CDR2 is YNFKEQ. In DNA form, the CDR3 reads TGTGCCAGCAGCCCCCGGCCAGGCCCTCAAGAGACCCAGTACTTC. Translation: CASSPRPGPQETQYF.

The V and J genes are TRBV7-2 and TRBJ2-4; 7 bases fit TRBD2. The CDR3 consists of 15 residues. CDR1 is SGHTA, CDR2 FQGNSA, per germline. The J segment lost 1 base and the V segment lost 3 bases, leaving 3 bases of the junction unmatched. The CDR3 reads CASSFRGGAKNIQYF. CDR3 coding DNA: TGTGCCAGCAGCTTTCGGGGAGGGGCCAAAAACATTCAGTACTTC.

The J gene is TRBJ1-2, the V gene TRBV28; D unclear. The CDR3 runs to 12 residues. Per germline, CDR1 MDHEN and CDR2 SYDVKM. Between the trimmed V and J ends, which lost 6 bases and 0 bases, there was a span of 5 bases. DNA for the CDR3: TGTGCCAGCAGACTTACTAACTATGGCTACACCTTC. Protein: CASRLTNYGYTF.

The chain recombines TRBV5-5 with TRBJ2-7; 10 nucleotides align to TRBD2. This CDR3 region has 16 residues. J was trimmed by 2 bases and V by 5 bases; bases with no gene match: 10. Germline V CDR1 and CDR2: SGHKS, YYEKEE (reference sequence). The CDR3 DNA reads TGTGCCAGCAGACCGCTCCTAGCGGGGGATACCTACGAGCAGTACTTC. It translates to CASRPLLAGDTYEQYF.

The V gene is TRBV6-1, the J gene TRBJ2-5, with 7 positions matching TRBD1. Trimming took 2 bases from V and 5 from J; bases not matched to a gene: 11. The CDR3 extends over 16 amino acids. Germline lookup yields CDR1 MNHNS and CDR2 SASEGT. Here the CDR3 DNA reads TGTGCCAGCAGTGAACAAGACAGGGTGACAAGTGAGACCCAGTACTTC. It encodes CASSEQDRVTSETQYF.

The V and J genes are TRBV5-5 and TRBJ2-5; TRBD2 aligns across 11 bases. There are 16 residues in the CDR3. Germline lookup yields CDR1 SGHKS and CDR2 YYEKEE (reference sequence). The V and J ends lost 4 bases and 3 bases, in that order; junction bases with no gene match: 8. The CDR3 sequence: CASSLPRGLAEETQYF. CDR3 in DNA: TGTGCCAGCAGCCTCCCTCGGGGACTAGCGGAAGAGACCCAGTACTTC.

This clone was detected a few times. This sequence joins TRBV5-1 and TRBJ1-5; D unclear. V dropped 5 bases and J dropped 1 base, with 7 bases sitting between them. Germline values: CDR1 SGHRS, CDR2 YFSETQ. The CDR3 length is 13 residues. The CDR3 loop is CASSRGSNQPQHF. DNA of the CDR3: TGCGCCAGCAGTCGAGGAAGCAATCAGCCCCAGCATTTT.

This clone showed up just once. The chain has TRBV4-1 and TRBJ2-7, with D tentatively TRBD1 (5 bases). This CDR3 has 17 residues. The germline gives CDR1 MGHRA, CDR2 YSYEKL. V was cut by 1 base and J by 5 bases, with 21 bases left in between. The CDR3 DNA follows: TGCGCCAGCAGCCAAGGTGGATCAGGGCCTCGCTACCACGAGCAGTACTTC. Residues: CASSQGGSGPRYHEQYF.

This chain links TRBV6-2 or TRBV6-3 with TRBJ1-5; D possibly corresponds to TRBD1 (5 bases). Germline values: CDR1 MNHEY, CDR2 SVGEGT. The V and J ends lost 6 bases and 9 bases respectively, with 18 bases between them. CDR3 length: 14 residues. Here the CDR3 DNA reads TGTGCCAGCAGCTTCTCAGGGTCGGTAGGGCCCCAGCATTTT. Its protein product is CASSFSGSVGPQHF.

About this clone: The sample carries other DNA sequences with the same CDR3. The chain uses TRBV19 and TRBJ1-5; unclear D gene. The CDR3 has 14 amino acids. Germline V gene lookup returns CDR1 LNHDA and CDR2 SQIVND (reference sequence). V lost 3 bases and J 2 bases, leaving 8 bases between the germline ends. In DNA, the CDR3 is TGTGCCAGTAGTATTGATCGGGGCAATCAGCCCCAGCATTTT. Translating it yields CASSIDRGNQPQHF.

V usage is TRBV7-6 and J usage is TRBJ2-3; 13 nucleotides line up with TRBD2. Germline CDR1 and CDR2: SGHVS and FNYEAQ. The CDR3 extends over 16 amino acids. Germline trimming cut 5 bases from V and 3 bases from J; bases unmatched to any gene: 5. In DNA, the CDR3 is TGTGCCAGCAGCATTACTAGCGGGGGGGCGACAGATACGCAGTATTTT. It yields the protein CASSITSGGATDTQYF.

The chain has TRBV9 and TRBJ2-7; TRBD1 aligns across 9 bases. This CDR3 is 15 amino acids long. Trimming cost V 4 bases and J 2 bases; bases outside gene matches: 7. The germline V gene has CDR1 SGDLS and CDR2 YYNGEE. CDR3 DNA sequence: TGTGCCAGCAGCACCACCGGGACAGGGCCCTACGAGCAGTACTTC. This codes for CASSTTGTGPYEQYF.

The rearrangement joins TRBV7-8 to TRBJ2-2, with TRBD1 matching over 8 bases. There are 17 residues in the CDR3. Looked up from germline, CDR1 is SGHVS and CDR2 is FQNEAQ. V shed 2 bases and J 4 bases; nucleotides not matched to a gene: 9. The CDR3 DNA reads TGTGCCAGCAGCTTACTCCGAAACAGGGGGGCCACCGGGGAGCTGTTTTTT. Protein sequence: CASSLLRNRGATGELFF. The full variable domain, in which reference TRBV7-8 and TRBJ2-2 provide the parts outside the CDR3, is GAGVSQSPRYKVAKRGQDVALRCDPISGHVSLFWYQQALGQGPEFLTYFQNEAQLDKSGLPSDRFFAERPEGSVSTLKIQRTQQEDSAVYLCASSLLRNRGATGELFFGEGSRLTVL.

The CDR3 reads CASSLGWTGRNYEQYF. DNA of the CDR3: TGCGCCAGCAGCTTGGGATGGACAGGGAGGAACTACGAGCAGTACTTC. The chain carries TRBV5-1 and TRBJ2-7; the match to TRBD1 covers 8 bases. CDR3 length: 16 residues. From germline, CDR1 is SGHRS and CDR2 YFSETQ. J lost 3 bases, V lost 0 bases, and 8 bases had no gene match. The entire variable domain, with the rest obtained from reference TRBV5-1 and TRBJ2-7, is as follows: KAGVTQTPRYLIKTRGQQVTLSCSPISGHRSVSWYQQTPGQGLQFLFEYFSETQRNKGNFPGRFSGRQFSNSRSEMNVSTLELGDSALYLCASSLGWTGRNYEQYFGPGTRLTVT.

The gene calls are TRBV15 and TRBJ1-1, with 11 bases matching TRBD1. The CDR3 loop spans 16 amino acids. Looked up from germline, CDR1 is LNHNV and CDR2 is YYDKDF (reference sequence). V was clipped by 5 bases and J by 2 bases; unmatched bases: 7. CDR3 bases: TGTGCCACCAGCGTCCCGGGACAGGGGGTTAACACTGAAGCTTTCTTT. Amino acid sequence: CATSVPGQGVNTEAFF.

This clone was detected only once. The chain links TRBV30 to TRBJ1-3; D is unresolved. V was trimmed by 5 bases and J by 0 bases, leaving 5 bases between them. Germline V CDR1 and CDR2: GTSNPN, SVGIG (reference sequence). This CDR3 spans 12 amino acids. The CDR3 sequence: CAWGTSGNTIYF. Here the CDR3 DNA reads TGTGCCTGGGGCACCTCTGGAAACACCATATATTTT.

V and J are TRBV9 and TRBJ2-3; D is possibly TRBD1 (6 bases). The CDR3 is made up of 19 amino acids. Trimming cost V 0 bases and J 0 bases, with 20 bases left between them. Germline CDR1 is SGDLS and CDR2 is YYNGEE. The CDR3 reads CASSVATSGSGASTDTQYF. CDR3 coding DNA: TGTGCCAGCAGCGTAGCTACGTCTGGGTCAGGGGCTAGCACAGATACGCAGTATTTT.

The chain has TRBV3-1 (or the pseudogene TRBV3-2) and TRBJ1-3; D gene uncertain. CDR1 and CDR2 (germline): LGHDT, YNNKEL (reference sequence). The V gene lost 1 base and the J gene lost 3 bases, with 10 bases spanning the gap. CDR3 length: 15 residues. CDR3 DNA: TGTGCCAGCAGCCAAGCAGGAGGCGGTGGAAACACCATATATTTT. This gives the protein CASSQAGGGGNTIYF.

The J gene is TRBJ1-1, the V gene TRBV5-1; 8 positions agree with TRBD1. The CDR3 is 15 amino acids. V was pared by 2 bases and J by 0 bases, with 3 bases of the junction left unmatched. Germline V CDR1 and CDR2: SGHRS, YFSETQ. The CDR3 sequence: CASSLGQGMNTEAFF. The CDR3 coding sequence is TGCGCCAGCAGCTTAGGACAGGGAATGAACACTGAAGCTTTCTTT.

The chain combines TRBV14 with TRBJ1-6; a possible D gene is TRBD1 (6 bases). The CDR3 spans 13 residues. Germline V CDR1 and CDR2: SGHDN, FVKESK. Deletions cut 3 bases from V and 9 bases from J, with 9 bases between. CDR3 region: CASSQTGASPLHF. The DNA of the CDR3 is TGTGCCAGCAGCCAGACAGGTGCTTCACCCCTCCACTTT.

The chain carries TRBV29-1 and TRBJ1-5, with 9 bases lining up with TRBD1. With 6 bases clipped from V and 6 bases from J, the junction kept 12 bases outside the gene matches. The CDR3 is made up of 15 amino acids. Germline V gives CDR1 SQVTM, CDR2 ANQGSEA. The CDR3 here is CSVLGDRDNGQPQHF. The DNA for the CDR3 is TGCAGCGTCCTAGGGGACAGGGACAATGGTCAGCCCCAGCATTTT.

This sequence joins TRBV21-1 and TRBJ1-5; the table gives TRBD1 as D, unverified against the DNA. TRBV21-1 counts as a pseudogene. CDR3 length: 18 amino acids. For the CDR3, the DNA is TGTGCCAGCAGCCACCCAGGGACAATGAATTTTGGCAATCAGCCCCAGCATTTT. It encodes CASSHPGTMNFGNQPQHF.

The V call is TRBV6-6, the J call TRBJ1-6; D uncertain. The germline V and J ends were trimmed by 5 bases and 6 bases, with 8 bases remaining between them. The V gene's germline CDR1 is MNHNY and CDR2 SVGAGI (reference sequence). CDR3 size: 13 residues. In nucleotides, the CDR3 is TGTGCCAGCAGTATGGGAGGTAATTCACCCCTCCACTTT. Residues: CASSMGGNSPLHF.

J is TRBJ2-7 and V is TRBV29-1, with D perhaps TRBD1 (6 bases). Per germline, CDR1 SQVTM and CDR2 ANQGSEA. This CDR3 comprises 11 residues. V dropped 6 bases and J dropped 6 bases, with 12 bases sitting between them. CDR3 nucleotides: TGCAGCGTCGTTCAGGGGTCCGAGCAGTACTTC. This encodes CSVVQGSEQYF.

The chain carries TRBV18 and TRBJ1-5; tentatively, D is TRBD1 (6 bases). Per germline, CDR1 KGHSH and CDR2 LQKENI. CDR3 length: 12 residues. V gave up 4 bases and J gave up 8 bases, with 9 bases separating them. CDR3 in amino acids: CASSQGVEPQHF. The CDR3 DNA sequence: TGTGCCAGCTCACAGGGGGTCGAGCCCCAGCATTTT.

The chain uses TRBV5-1 and TRBJ2-7; D perhaps matches TRBD1 (6 bases). The germline CDR1 and CDR2 sequences are SGHRS and YFSETQ. Deletions cut 4 bases from V and 0 bases from J, with 11 bases between. The CDR3 runs to 14 residues. CDR3: CASSQTGSSYEQYF. DNA of the CDR3: TGCGCCAGCAGCCAAACAGGGTCCTCCTACGAGCAGTACTTC.

The chain uses TRBV3-1 (or the pseudogene TRBV3-2) and TRBJ2-7; no firm D call. The germline V gene has CDR1 LGHDT and CDR2 YNNKEL (reference sequence). Trimming left V 0 bases short and J 0 bases short, with 9 bases between. The CDR3 spans 15 residues. CDR3 sequence reads: CASSQEIRFSYEQYF. The CDR3 bases are TGTGCCAGCAGCCAAGAAATCAGGTTCTCCTACGAGCAGTACTTC.

The V gene is TRBV6-6, the J gene TRBJ2-5; 9 nucleotides line up with TRBD1. From germline, CDR1 is MNHNY and CDR2 SVGAGI (reference sequence). The CDR3 length is 14 residues. V gave up 7 bases and J gave up 2 bases; unmatched junction bases: 5. The CDR3 reads CASKQGARQETQYF. The CDR3 DNA follows: TGTGCCAGCAAACAGGGGGCGAGGCAAGAGACCCAGTACTTC.

The gene calls are TRBV7-3 and TRBJ2-2, with D tentatively TRBD1 (7 bases). V lost 2 bases and J lost 5, with 18 bases in between. This CDR3 comprises 17 residues. Germline loops: CDR1 SGHTA, CDR2 FQGTGA. CDR3 nucleotide sequence: TGTGCCAGCAGCTTACTAGCGACAGGGACTGGTACCGGGGAGCTGTTTTTT. Encoded protein: CASSLLATGTGTGELFF. Full variable domain (outside the CDR3, taken from reference TRBV7-3 and TRBJ2-2): GAGVSQTPSNKVTEKGKYVELRCDPISGHTALYWYRQSLGQGPEFLIYFQGTGAADDSGLPNDRFFAVRPEGSVSTLKIQRTERGDSAVYLCASSLLATGTGTGELFFGEGSRLTVL.

This clone was seen once. The chain joins TRBV13 to TRBJ2-3, with 16 bases matching TRBD2. Germline V gene data show CDR1 as PRHDT and CDR2 as FYEKMQ (reference sequence). CDR3 length: 20 residues. V dropped 5 bases and J dropped 3; count of bases not matched to a gene: 14. The CDR3 reads CASSLSPGTSGGAWTDTQYF. CDR3 sequence (DNA): TGTGCCAGCAGCCTTAGTCCCGGGACTAGCGGGGGGGCGTGGACAGATACGCAGTATTTT.